This TCR beta chain is drawn from a study of cytomegalovirus exposure and HLA in healthy donors. Produced via immunoSEQ multiplex PCR; TCRdb's table is partial and in-frame only. The sample comprises roughly 200,000 clones, around 80% of which are singletons, and around 1.3% rests with the top ten. V lost 3 bases, J lost 6 bases, and 1 base stayed unmatched. The CDR3 extends over 14 amino acids. Germline V gene sequence: CDR1 SGDLS, CDR2 YYNGEE. Worth noting for this clone: Its antigen is not identified.

Broader study findings: Cytomegalovirus status was reportedly diagnosed by the classifier with high sensitivity and specificity. Later, an analysis found that TCR clusters from the first cohort tended to co-occur in the roughly 110 validation repertoires.

The sequence was collected from a woman aged 25 to 39 in good health and CMV-seronegative. The V call is TRBV9, the J call TRBJ2-2; 11 nucleotides line up with TRBD1. The sample taken for sequencing was PBMCs. The CDR3 bases are TGTGCCAGCAGCGGGGGACAGGGGGCCGGGGAGCTGTTTTTT. Translated, it gives CASSGGQGAGELFF.